This T cell receptor beta chain is from a study of blood T cell repertoires in COVID-19. Study-level background: COVID-19 samples from acute and convalescent phases originated in the United States, Italy and Spain. Sample material is recorded as cDNA or gDNA derived from T cells, B-cell-depleted T cells, or PBMCs.

The CDR3 totals 14 residues. V was pared by 0 bases and J by 2 bases, with 6 bases between. Germline lookup yields CDR1 SGHRS and CDR2 YFSETQ. Study processing details: Amplified reference gene primers provided the basis for estimating nucleated cell counts. Only in-frame clones appear in the TCRdb table, and some are missing; sequencing was by immunoSEQ multiplex PCR. That table is the source of V, J and clone size, and D and trimming were worked out from the DNA. The profile shows 45,000 to 50,000 clones, about 90% of them singletons. The receptor's source is a man aged 50 or older with acute or convalescent COVID-19. The chain couples TRBV5-1 to TRBJ1-5; D is unclear. The specimen sequenced was peripheral blood. DNA of the CDR3: TGCGCCAGCAGCTTGGGACTTGGCAATCAGCCCCAGCATTTT. This gives the protein CASSLGLGNQPQHF.